Presented here are 7 T cell receptor beta chains from one specimen sequenced in a study of cytomegalovirus exposure and HLA in healthy donors. A multiplex PCR was run with 60 Vbeta primers and 13 Jbeta primers. Assay used: immunoSEQ multiplex PCR; TCRdb lists only in-frame clones, some missing. The sample holds about 90,000 clones; less than 80% are singletons and the top ten take 20% to 25%. Sequencing used PBMCs. The receptors here all came from a man aged 25 to 40 in good health and CMV-seropositive.

The chain recombines TRBV18 with TRBJ2-1, with 13 bases fitting TRBD2. The CDR3 runs 15 residues. Germline values: CDR1 KGHSH, CDR2 LQKENI. V lost 4 bases and J lost 10; bases outside the gene matches: 7. CDR3: CASSRTSGGASEQFF. In DNA form, the CDR3 reads TGTGCCAGCTCACGTACTAGCGGGGGGGCCAGCGAGCAGTTCTTC. Filled out from reference TRBV18 and TRBJ2-1, the complete variable domain reads NAGVMQNPRHLVRRRGQEARLRCSPMKGHSHVYWYRQLPEEGLKFMVYLQKENIIDESGMPKERFSAEFPKEGPSILRIQQVVRGDSAAYFCASSRTSGGASEQFFGPGTRLTVL.

This clone was seen only a few times. The V call is TRBV7-6, the J call TRBJ2-2; D ambiguous. CDR1 and CDR2 from the germline V gene are SGHVS and FNYEAQ. The CDR3 runs 14 residues. The germline V and J ends were trimmed by 1 base and 9 bases, with 12 bases remaining between them. CDR3 sequence (DNA): TGTGCCAGCAGCTTAGACCCGAATGGCCGGGAGCTGTTTTTT. The encoded protein is CASSLDPNGRELFF.

The chain joins TRBV15 to TRBJ2-1; D uncertain. CDR3 size: 14 residues. V was pared by 1 base and J by 5 bases, with 9 bases between. The germline CDR1 and CDR2 sequences are LNHNV and YYDKDF (reference sequence). The CDR3: CATSRVLLNNEQFF. CDR3 sequence (DNA): TGTGCCACCAGCAGAGTACTTCTAAACAATGAGCAGTTCTTC.

V is TRBV5-1 and J is TRBJ2-2; D perhaps matches TRBD2 (5 bases). Germline CDR1 SGHRS, CDR2 YFSETQ. The CDR3 sequence is 14 residues long. Trimming left V 7 bases short and J 5 bases short, with 15 bases between. The CDR3 loop reads CASRAVLGTGELFF. The CDR3 nucleotides are TGCGCCAGCCGAGCGGTCCTGGGGACCGGGGAGCTGTTTTTT. The whole variable domain, remainder taken from reference TRBV5-1 and TRBJ2-2, is KAGVTQTPRYLIKTRGQQVTLSCSPISGHRSVSWYQQTPGQGLQFLFEYFSETQRNKGNFPGRFSGRQFSNSRSEMNVSTLELGDSALYLCASRAVLGTGELFFGEGSRLTVL.

This clone was seen a handful of times. The J gene is TRBJ1-4, the V gene TRBV7-9; possible D gene TRBD1, 6 bases. Trimming shortened V by 6 bases and J by 4 bases, and 12 bases separated the two germline ends. The CDR3 runs to 14 residues. CDR1 is SEHNR, CDR2 FQNEAQ, per germline (reference sequence). The DNA for the CDR3 is TGTGCCAGCAGTCTAACAGGGATTAATGAAAAACTGTTTTTT. It translates to CASSLTGINEKLFF.

The chain has TRBV30 and TRBJ1-2; 11 positions agree with TRBD1. The germline V gene has CDR1 GTSNPN and CDR2 SVGIG (reference sequence). The CDR3 has 16 residues. Losses at the gene ends were 2 bases for V and 2 bases for J; bases not matched to a gene: 7. The CDR3 reads CAWSRPRTGGNYGYTF. The CDR3 bases are TGTGCCTGGAGTAGGCCCAGGACAGGGGGCAACTATGGCTACACCTTC.

This chain joins TRBV7-9 and TRBJ1-3; D possibly corresponds to TRBD1 (6 bases). Germline V gene sequence: CDR1 SEHNR, CDR2 FQNEAQ (reference sequence). V was shortened by 1 base and J by 0 bases, with 10 bases between the two germline ends. This CDR3 spans 16 amino acids. CDR3 region: CASSLGGLSSGNTIYF. The CDR3 region has the DNA TGTGCCAGCAGCTTAGGGGGGCTGAGCTCTGGAAACACCATATATTTT. Drawing the rest from reference TRBV7-9 and TRBJ1-3, the complete variable domain is DTGVSQNPRHKITKRGQNVTFRCDPISEHNRLYWYRQTLGQGPEFLTYFQNEAQLEKSRLLSDRFSAERPKGSFSTLEIQRTEQGDSAMYLCASSLGGLSSGNTIYFGEGSWLTVV.